Sequencing of this T cell receptor beta chain was carried out in a study of CD8+ T cells in alopecia areata. Study details: The study gave tofacitinib for 6 to 18 months, then 6 months off drug.

Overall study findings and caveats: Affected scalp, especially in alopecia totalis/universalis, had a higher clonality than normal scalp did.

This clone has more than one count but fewer than ten. Its antigen is not identified. Specimens obtained from alopecia areata patients comprised lesional scalp punch biopsies and peripheral blood. CD4+ and CD8+ T cells were sorted from PBMCs. Germline assignment: CDR1 MGHRA and CDR2 YSYEKL. Trimming at V came to 2 bases and at J to 2 bases, leaving 5 bases not matched to a gene. The CDR3 runs 15 residues. Sequencing relied on a cDNA template that was reverse transcribed from extracted RNA. The protocol was immunoSEQ multiplex PCR, while the TCRdb copy is restricted to in-frame clones and leaves out a portion. The sample lists 150,000 or so clones, about 50% occurring once.

The sample was CD8+ T cells sorted from blood, taken at week 0. The chain is built from TRBV4-1 and TRBJ2-7; 8 bases agree with TRBD1. This clonotype was sampled from a human donor with alopecia areata. CDR3 amino acids: CASSQRAGGAYEQYF. CDR3 in DNA: TGCGCCAGCAGCCAAAGGGCAGGGGGCGCCTACGAGCAGTACTTC.